This TCR beta chain was sequenced during a study of blood T cell repertoires in COVID-19. On the study more broadly: Some COVID-19 samples were acute and others convalescent; all came from the United States, Italy and Spain.

Authors' methods: Amplifying reference gene primers gave estimates of nucleated cell counts. Clones were sequenced by immunoSEQ multiplex PCR, and TCRdb holds only the in-frame ones, with some missing. The DNA gave D and trimming, while V, J and clone size come from that table. Of 40,000 to 45,000 clones listed, roughly 87% are singletons. The CDR3 extends over 16 amino acids. Germline CDR1 and CDR2: KGHDR and SFDVKD. V lost 3 bases, J lost 7 bases, and 9 bases stayed unmatched. The sequence was obtained from a human donor in a cohort sampled during active COVID-19. Material for sequencing was peripheral blood. The rearrangement joins TRBV24-1 to TRBJ1-5; TRBD1 aligns across 9 bases. CDR3 residues: CATSDPADRGPQPQHF. CDR3 DNA sequence: TGTGCCACCAGTGATCCAGCGGACAGGGGACCCCAGCCCCAGCATTTT.